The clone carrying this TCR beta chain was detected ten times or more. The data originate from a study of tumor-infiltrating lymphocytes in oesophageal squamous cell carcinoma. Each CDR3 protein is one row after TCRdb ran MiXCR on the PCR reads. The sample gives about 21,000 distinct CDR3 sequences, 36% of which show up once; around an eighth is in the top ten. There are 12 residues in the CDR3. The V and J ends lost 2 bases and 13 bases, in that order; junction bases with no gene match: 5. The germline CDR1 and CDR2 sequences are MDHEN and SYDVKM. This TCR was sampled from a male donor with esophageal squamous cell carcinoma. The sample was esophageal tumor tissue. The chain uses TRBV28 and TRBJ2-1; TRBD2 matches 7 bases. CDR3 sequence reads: CASSLGREIQFF. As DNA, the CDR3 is TGTGCCAGCAGTTTAGGGCGGGAGATACAGTTCTTC.